This T cell receptor beta chain comes out of a study of neurological immune-mediated disorders. CDR3 size: 15 residues. CDR1 and CDR2 from the germline V gene are SEHNR and FQNEAQ (reference sequence). Deletions cut 5 bases from V and 4 bases from J, with 17 bases between. Points from the study as a whole: The most TCR clonal expansion was seen in HTLV-1-associated myelopathy, whereas the least was seen in multiple sclerosis, below the level in healthy controls. It was the repertoires of 18 of 34 multiple sclerosis patients that phylogenetic grouping placed in one related-CDR3 cluster, which is a possible signature.

The cDNA was synthesized by 5'RACE incorporating 10-nucleotide random UMIs. TCRdb passed the 5' RACE reads through MiXCR, listing each CDR3 protein once. The table records about 80,000 distinct CDR3 sequences, 4.3% of them present only once. Time point of the sample: longitudinal time-point 3. A total of 2 million PBMCs stored at -80 degrees C provided the unsorted libraries. This clonotype was counted many times. As yet, its antigen is unknown. Material for sequencing was PBMCs. The chain combines TRBV7-9 with TRBJ1-2, with D perhaps matching TRBD1 (6 bases). The sequence derives from a woman aged 55-70 years with multiple sclerosis. CDR3 DNA sequence: TGTGCCAGCAGCCCAGACGGGGGCTTTGGCTATGGCTACACCTTC. This codes for CASSPDGGFGYGYTF.